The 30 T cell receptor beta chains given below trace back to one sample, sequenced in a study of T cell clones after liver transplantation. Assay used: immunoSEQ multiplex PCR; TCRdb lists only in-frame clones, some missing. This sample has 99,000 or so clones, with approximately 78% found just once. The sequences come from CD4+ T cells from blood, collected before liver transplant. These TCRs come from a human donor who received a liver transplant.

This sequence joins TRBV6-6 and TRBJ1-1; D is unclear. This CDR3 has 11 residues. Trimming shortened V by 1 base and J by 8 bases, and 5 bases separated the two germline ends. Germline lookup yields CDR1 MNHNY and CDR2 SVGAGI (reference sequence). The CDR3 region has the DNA TGTGCCAGCAGTTACTTCGGGGAAGCTTTCTTT. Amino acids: CASSYFGEAFF.

The CDR3 coding sequence is TGTGCCAGCTCACCACCGGCCTCGCTAAGGTACGAGCAGTACTTC. This codes for CASSPPASLRYEQYF. This sequence joins TRBV18 and TRBJ2-7, with D unresolved. CDR1 is KGHSH, CDR2 LQKENI, per germline. V lost 0 bases and J lost 4, with 13 bases in between. This CDR3 contains 15 residues.

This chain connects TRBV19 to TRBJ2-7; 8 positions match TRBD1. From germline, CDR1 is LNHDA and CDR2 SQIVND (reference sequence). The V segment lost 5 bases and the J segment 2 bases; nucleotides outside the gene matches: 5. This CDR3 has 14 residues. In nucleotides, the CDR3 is TGTGCCAGTAGTCCTGGACAGGGCGCCTACGAGCAGTACTTC. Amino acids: CASSPGQGAYEQYF.

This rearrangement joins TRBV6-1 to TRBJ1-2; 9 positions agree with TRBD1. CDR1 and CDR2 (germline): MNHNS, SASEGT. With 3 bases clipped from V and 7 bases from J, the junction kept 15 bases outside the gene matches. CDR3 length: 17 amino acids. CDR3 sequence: CASSDPLGQGRLSGYTF. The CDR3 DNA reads TGTGCCAGCAGTGACCCCCTGGGACAGGGTAGACTGAGTGGCTACACCTTC.

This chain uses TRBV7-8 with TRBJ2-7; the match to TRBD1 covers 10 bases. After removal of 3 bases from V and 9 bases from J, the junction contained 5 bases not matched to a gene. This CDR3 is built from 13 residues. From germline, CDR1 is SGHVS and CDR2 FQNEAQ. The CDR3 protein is CASSLGQGSGQYF. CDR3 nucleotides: TGTGCCAGCAGCTTGGGACAGGGGAGTGGGCAGTACTTC. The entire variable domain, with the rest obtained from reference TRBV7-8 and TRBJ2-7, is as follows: GAGVSQSPRYKVAKRGQDVALRCDPISGHVSLFWYQQALGQGPEFLTYFQNEAQLDKSGLPSDRFFAERPEGSVSTLKIQRTQQEDSAVYLCASSLGQGSGQYFGPGTRLTVT.

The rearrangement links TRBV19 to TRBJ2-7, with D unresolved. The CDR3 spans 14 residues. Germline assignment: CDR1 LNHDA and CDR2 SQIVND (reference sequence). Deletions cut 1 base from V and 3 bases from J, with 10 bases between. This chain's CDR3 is CASSIGVGRYEQYF. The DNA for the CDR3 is TGTGCCAGTAGTATAGGTGTCGGCCGCTACGAGCAGTACTTC. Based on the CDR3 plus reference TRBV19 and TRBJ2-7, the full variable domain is DGGITQSPKYLFRKEGQNVTLSCEQNLNHDAMYWYRQDPGQGLRLIYYSQIVNDFQKGDIAEGYSVSREKKESFPLTVTSAQKNPTAFYLCASSIGVGRYEQYFGPGTRLTVT.

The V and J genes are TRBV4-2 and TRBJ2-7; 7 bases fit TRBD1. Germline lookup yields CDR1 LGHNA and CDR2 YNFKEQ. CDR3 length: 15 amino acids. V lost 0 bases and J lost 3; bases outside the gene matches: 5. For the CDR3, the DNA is TGTGCCAGCAGCCAAGATTACAACAGGGGCTACGAGCAGTACTTC. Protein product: CASSQDYNRGYEQYF.

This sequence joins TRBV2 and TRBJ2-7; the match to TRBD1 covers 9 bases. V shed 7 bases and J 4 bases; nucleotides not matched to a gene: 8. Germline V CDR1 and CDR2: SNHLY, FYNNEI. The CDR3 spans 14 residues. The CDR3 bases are TGTGCCAGCACCCCCGGGACAGGGTCGTACGAGCAGTACTTC. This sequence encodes CASTPGTGSYEQYF.

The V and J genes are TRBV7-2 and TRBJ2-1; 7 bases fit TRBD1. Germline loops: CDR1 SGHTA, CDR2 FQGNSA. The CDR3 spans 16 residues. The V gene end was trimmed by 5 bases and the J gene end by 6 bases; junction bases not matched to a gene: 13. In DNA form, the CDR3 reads TGTGCCAGCAGCCAGAATTACAGGGGTAGGGGCAATGAGCAGTTCTTC. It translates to CASSQNYRGRGNEQFF. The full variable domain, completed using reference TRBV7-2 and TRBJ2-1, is GAGVSQSPSNKVTEKGKDVELRCDPISGHTALYWYRQSLGQGLEFLIYFQGNSAPDKSGLPSDRFSAERTGGSVSTLTIQRTQQEDSAVYLCASSQNYRGRGNEQFFGPGTRLTVL.

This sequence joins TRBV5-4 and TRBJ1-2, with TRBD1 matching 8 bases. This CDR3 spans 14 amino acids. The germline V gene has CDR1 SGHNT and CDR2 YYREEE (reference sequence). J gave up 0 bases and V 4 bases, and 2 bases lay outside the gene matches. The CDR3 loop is CASSLGQANYGYTF. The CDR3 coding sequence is TGTGCCAGCAGCCTGGGACAGGCTAACTATGGCTACACCTTC.

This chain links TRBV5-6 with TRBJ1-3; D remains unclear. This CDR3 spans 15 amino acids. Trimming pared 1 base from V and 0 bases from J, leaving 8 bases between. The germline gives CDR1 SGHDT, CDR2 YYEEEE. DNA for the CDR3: TGTGCCAGCAGCTTGTACACCAGCTCTGGAAACACCATATATTTT. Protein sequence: CASSLYTSSGNTIYF.

CDR3 bases: TGTGCCAGCAGCTACGGACAGGGCAGCACTGAAGCTTTCTTT. Protein product: CASSYGQGSTEAFF. The V call is TRBV7-2, the J call TRBJ1-1; TRBD1 matches 8 bases. Per germline, CDR1 SGHTA and CDR2 FQGNSA. The trim removed 4 bases at V and 4 bases at J, leaving 5 bases unmatched. CDR3 length: 14 amino acids.

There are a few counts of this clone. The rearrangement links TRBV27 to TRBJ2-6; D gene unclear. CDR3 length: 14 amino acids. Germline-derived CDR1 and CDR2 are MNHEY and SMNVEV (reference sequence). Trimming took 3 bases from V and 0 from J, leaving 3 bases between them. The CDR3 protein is CASSFGSGANVLTF. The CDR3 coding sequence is TGTGCCAGCAGTTTCGGCTCTGGGGCCAACGTCCTGACTTTC.

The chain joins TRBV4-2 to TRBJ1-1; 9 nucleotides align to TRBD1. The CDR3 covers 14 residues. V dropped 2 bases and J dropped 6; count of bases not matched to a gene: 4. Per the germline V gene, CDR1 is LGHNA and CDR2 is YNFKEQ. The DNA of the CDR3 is TGTGCCAGCAGCCAACCGGGACAGGGACCTGAAGCTTTCTTT. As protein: CASSQPGQGPEAFF.

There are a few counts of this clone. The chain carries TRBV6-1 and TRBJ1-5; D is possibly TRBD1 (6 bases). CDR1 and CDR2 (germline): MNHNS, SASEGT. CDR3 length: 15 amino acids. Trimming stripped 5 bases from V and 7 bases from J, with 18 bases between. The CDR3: CASSQNHRAGQPQHF. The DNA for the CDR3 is TGTGCCAGCAGTCAAAATCACAGGGCCGGGCAGCCCCAGCATTTT.

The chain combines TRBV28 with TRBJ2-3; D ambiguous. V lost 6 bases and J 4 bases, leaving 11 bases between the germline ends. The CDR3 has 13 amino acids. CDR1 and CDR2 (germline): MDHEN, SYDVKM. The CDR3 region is CASRPGYSDTQYF. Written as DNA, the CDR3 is TGTGCCAGCAGACCTGGCTACTCAGATACGCAGTATTTT.

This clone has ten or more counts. The CDR3 is CASSSERDRVTGYTF. Written as DNA, the CDR3 is TGTGCCAGCAGCTCAGAACGGGACAGGGTAACGGGCTACACCTTC. V usage is TRBV11-2 and J usage is TRBJ1-2, with 9 bases matching TRBD1. This CDR3 contains 15 residues. In germline, CDR1 is SGHAT, CDR2 FQNNGV. The J segment lost 8 bases and the V segment lost 4 bases, leaving 11 bases of the junction unmatched.

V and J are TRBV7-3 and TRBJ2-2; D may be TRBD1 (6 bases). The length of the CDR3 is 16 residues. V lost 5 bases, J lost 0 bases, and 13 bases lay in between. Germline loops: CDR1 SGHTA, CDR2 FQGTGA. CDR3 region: CASSGLGTTNTGELFF. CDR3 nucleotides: TGTGCCAGCAGCGGGCTGGGGACAACGAACACCGGGGAGCTGTTTTTT.

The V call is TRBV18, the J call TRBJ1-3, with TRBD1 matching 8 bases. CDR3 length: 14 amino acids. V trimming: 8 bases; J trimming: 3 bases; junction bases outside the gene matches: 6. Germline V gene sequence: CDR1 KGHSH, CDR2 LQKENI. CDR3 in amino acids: CASTETGDGNTIYF. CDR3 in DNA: TGTGCCAGCACCGAGACAGGGGATGGAAACACCATATATTTT.

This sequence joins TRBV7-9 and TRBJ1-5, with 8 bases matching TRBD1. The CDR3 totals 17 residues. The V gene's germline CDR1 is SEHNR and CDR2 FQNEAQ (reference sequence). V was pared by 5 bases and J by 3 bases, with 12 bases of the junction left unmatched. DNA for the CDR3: TGTGCCAGCAGCCCGGGGGGCCAGGGGGCCTCCAATCAGCCCCAGCATTTT. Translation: CASSPGGQGASNQPQHF.

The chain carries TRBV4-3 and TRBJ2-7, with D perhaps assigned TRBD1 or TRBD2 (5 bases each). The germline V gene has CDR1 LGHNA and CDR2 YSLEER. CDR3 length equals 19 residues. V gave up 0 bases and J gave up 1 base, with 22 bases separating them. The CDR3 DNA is TGCGCCAGCAGCCAAGACCTACCGGGACCCGGGGCGAGGTCCTACGAGCAGTACTTC. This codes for CASSQDLPGPGARSYEQYF.

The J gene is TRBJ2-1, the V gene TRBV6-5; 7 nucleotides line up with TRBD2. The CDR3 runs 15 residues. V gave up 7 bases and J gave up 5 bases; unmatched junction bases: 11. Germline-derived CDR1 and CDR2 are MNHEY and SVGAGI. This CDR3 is CASNPSGNRNNEQFF. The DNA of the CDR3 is TGTGCCAGCAACCCTAGCGGTAACAGGAACAATGAGCAGTTCTTC.

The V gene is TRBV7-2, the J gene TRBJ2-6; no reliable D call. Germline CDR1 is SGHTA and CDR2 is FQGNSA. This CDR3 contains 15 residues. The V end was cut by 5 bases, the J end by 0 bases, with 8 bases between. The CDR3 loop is CASSTHSSGANVLTF. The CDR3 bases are TGTGCCAGCAGCACCCACAGCTCTGGGGCCAACGTCCTGACTTTC.

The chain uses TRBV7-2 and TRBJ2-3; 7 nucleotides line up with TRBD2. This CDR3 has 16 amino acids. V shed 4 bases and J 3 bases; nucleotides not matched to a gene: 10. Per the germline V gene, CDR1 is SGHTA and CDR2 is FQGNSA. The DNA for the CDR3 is TGTGCCAGCAGCTCAAGGACTAGACAAAAGACAGATACGCAGTATTTT. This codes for CASSSRTRQKTDTQYF.

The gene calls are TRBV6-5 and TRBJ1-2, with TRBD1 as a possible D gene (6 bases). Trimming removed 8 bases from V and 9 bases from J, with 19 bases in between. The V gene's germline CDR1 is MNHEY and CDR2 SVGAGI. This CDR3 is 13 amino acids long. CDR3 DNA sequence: TGTGCCAGCCAAAGCGGGACAATGGGAAGCTACACCTTC. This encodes CASQSGTMGSYTF.

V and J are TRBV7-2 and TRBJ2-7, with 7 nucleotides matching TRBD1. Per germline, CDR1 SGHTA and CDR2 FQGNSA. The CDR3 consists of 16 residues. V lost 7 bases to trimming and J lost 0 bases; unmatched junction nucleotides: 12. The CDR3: CASTRSGTATSYEQYF. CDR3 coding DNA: TGTGCCAGCACCCGTTCCGGGACAGCCACCTCCTACGAGCAGTACTTC.

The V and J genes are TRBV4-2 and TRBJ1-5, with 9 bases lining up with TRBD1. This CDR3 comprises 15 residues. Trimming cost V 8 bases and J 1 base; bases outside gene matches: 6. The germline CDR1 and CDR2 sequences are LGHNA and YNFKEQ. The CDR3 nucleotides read TGTGCCAGCCGAGTGGGACAGGGCAGCAATCAGCCCCAGCATTTT. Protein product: CASRVGQGSNQPQHF.

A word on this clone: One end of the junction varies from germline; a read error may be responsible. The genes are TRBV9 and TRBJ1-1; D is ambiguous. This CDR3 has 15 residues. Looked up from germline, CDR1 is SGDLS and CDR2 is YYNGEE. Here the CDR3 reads CASSVGVPRNAEAFF. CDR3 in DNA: TGTGCCAGCAGCGTCGGCGTCCCACGGAACGCTGAAGCTTTCTTT.

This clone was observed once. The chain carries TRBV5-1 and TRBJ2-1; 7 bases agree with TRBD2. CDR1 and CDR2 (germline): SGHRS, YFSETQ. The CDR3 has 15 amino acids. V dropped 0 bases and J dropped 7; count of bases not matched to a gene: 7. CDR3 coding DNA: TGCGCCAGCAGCTTGGTACCAGCGGGATCGAATGAGCAGTTCTTC. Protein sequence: CASSLVPAGSNEQFF.

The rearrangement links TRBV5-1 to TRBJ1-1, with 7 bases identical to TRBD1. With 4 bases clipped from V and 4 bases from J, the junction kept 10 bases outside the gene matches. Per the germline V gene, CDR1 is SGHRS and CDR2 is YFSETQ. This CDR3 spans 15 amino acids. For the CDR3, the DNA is TGCGCCAGCAGCCCAAGGGACAGCGGGGGCACTGAAGCTTTCTTT. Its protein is CASSPRDSGGTEAFF.